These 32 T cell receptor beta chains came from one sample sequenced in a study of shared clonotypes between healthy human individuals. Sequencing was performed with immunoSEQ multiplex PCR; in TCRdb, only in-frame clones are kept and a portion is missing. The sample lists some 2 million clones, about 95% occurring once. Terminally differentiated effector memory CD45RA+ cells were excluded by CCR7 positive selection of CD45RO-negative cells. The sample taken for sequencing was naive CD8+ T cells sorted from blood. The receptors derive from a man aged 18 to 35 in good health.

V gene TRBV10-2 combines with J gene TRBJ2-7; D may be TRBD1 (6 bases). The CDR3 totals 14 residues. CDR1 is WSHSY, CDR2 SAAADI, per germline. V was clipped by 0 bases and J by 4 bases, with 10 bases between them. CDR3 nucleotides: TGCGCCAGCAGTGAGTCACAGGGAATTTACGAGCAGTACTTC. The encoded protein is CASSESQGIYEQYF.

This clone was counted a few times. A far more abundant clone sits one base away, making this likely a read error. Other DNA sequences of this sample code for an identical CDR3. The CDR3 loop is CASSAGGNTEAFF. Written as DNA, the CDR3 is TGTGCCAGCAGCGCAGGGGGGAACACTGAAGCTTTCTTT. The chain combines TRBV9 with TRBJ1-1; 7 positions agree with TRBD1. This CDR3 spans 13 amino acids. The germline CDR1 and CDR2 sequences are SGDLS and YYNGEE. V trimming: 3 bases; J trimming: 1 base; junction bases outside the gene matches: 0.

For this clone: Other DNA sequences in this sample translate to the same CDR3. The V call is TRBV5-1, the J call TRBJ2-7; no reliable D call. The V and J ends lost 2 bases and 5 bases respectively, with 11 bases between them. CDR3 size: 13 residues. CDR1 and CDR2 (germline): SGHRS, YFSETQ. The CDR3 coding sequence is TGCGCCAGCAGCTTCCTAGGCGGCGACGAGCAGTACTTC. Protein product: CASSFLGGDEQYF.

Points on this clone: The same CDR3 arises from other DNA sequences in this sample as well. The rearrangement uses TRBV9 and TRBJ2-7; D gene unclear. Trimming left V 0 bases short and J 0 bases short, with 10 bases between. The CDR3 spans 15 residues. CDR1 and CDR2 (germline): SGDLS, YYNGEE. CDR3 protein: CASSVGDTSSYEQYF. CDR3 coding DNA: TGTGCCAGCAGCGTAGGTGACACAAGCTCCTACGAGCAGTACTTC.

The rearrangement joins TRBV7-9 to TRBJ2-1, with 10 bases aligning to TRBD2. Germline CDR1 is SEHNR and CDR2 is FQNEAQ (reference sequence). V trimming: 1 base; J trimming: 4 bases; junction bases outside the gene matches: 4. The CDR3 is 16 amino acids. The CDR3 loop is CASSLVGSGRYNEQFF. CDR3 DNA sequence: TGTGCCAGCAGCTTAGTAGGTAGCGGGAGGTACAATGAGCAGTTCTTC.

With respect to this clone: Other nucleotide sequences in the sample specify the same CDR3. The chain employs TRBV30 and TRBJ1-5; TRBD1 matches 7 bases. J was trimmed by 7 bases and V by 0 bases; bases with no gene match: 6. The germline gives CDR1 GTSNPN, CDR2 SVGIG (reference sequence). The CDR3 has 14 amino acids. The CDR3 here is CAWSVGQGVQPQHF. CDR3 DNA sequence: TGTGCCTGGAGTGTTGGGCAGGGGGTACAGCCCCAGCATTTT.

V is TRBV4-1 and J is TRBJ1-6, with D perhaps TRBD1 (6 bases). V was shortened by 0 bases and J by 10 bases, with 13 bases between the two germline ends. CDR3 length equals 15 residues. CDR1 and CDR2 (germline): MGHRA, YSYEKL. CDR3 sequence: CASSQDPGAESPLHF. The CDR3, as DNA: TGCGCCAGCAGCCAAGATCCAGGGGCGGAATCACCCCTCCACTTT.

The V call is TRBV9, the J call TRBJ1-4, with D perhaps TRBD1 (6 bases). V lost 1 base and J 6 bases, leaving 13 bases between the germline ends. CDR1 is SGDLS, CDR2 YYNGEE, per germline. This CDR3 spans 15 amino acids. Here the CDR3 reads CASSVSGAEDEKLFF. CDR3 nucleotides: TGTGCCAGCAGCGTATCAGGGGCGGAGGATGAAAAACTGTTTTTT.

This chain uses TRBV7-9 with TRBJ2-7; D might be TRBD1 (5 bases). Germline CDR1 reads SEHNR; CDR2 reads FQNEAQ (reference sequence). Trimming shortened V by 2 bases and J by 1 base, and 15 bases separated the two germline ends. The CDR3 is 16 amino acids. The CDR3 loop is CASSLLTEQGSYEQYF. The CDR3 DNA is TGTGCCAGCAGCTTATTGACGGAGCAGGGTTCCTACGAGCAGTACTTC.

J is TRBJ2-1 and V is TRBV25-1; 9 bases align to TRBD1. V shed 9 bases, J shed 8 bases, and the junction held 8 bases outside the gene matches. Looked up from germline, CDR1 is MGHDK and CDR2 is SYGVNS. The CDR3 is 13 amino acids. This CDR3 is CARNRGRGDEQFF. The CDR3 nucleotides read TGTGCCAGGAACAGGGGGCGCGGGGATGAGCAGTTCTTC.

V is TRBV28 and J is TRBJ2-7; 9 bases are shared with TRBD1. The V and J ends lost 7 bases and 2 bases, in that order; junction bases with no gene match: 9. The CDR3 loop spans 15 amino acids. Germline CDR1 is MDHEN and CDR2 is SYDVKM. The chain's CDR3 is CASTHRDRAAYEQYF. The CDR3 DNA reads TGTGCCAGCACCCACCGGGACAGGGCAGCCTACGAGCAGTACTTC.

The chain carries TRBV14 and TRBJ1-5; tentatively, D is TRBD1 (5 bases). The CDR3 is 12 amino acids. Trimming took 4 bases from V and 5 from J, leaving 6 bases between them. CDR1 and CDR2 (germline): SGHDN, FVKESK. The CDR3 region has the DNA TGTGCCAGCAGCCGGGGCTATCAGCCCCAGCATTTT. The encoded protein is CASSRGYQPQHF.

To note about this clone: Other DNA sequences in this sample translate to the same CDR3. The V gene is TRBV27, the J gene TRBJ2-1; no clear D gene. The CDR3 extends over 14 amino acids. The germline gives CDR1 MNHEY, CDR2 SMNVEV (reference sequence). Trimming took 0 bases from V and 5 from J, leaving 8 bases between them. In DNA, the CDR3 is TGTGCCAGCAGTTTATCGGGCCCTAACAATGAGCAGTTCTTC. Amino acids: CASSLSGPNNEQFF.

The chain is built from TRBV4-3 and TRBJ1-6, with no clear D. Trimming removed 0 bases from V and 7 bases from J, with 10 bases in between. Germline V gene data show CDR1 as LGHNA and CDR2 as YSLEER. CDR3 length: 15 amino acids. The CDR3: CASSQEGYNNSPLHF. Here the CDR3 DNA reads TGCGCCAGCAGCCAAGAAGGGTACAACAATTCACCCCTCCACTTT.

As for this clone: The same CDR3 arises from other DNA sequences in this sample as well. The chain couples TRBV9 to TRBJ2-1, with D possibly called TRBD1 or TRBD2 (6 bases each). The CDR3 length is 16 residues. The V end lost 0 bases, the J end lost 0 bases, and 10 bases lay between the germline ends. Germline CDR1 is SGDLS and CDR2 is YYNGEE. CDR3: CASSVVGGSSYNEQFF. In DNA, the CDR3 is TGTGCCAGCAGCGTAGTAGGGGGGAGCTCCTACAATGAGCAGTTCTTC. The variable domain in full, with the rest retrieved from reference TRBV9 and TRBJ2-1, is DSGVTQTPKHLITATGQRVTLRCSPRSGDLSVYWYQQSLDQGLQFLIQYYNGEERAKGNILERFSAQQFPDLHSELNLSSLELGDSALYFCASSVVGGSSYNEQFFGPGTRLTVL.

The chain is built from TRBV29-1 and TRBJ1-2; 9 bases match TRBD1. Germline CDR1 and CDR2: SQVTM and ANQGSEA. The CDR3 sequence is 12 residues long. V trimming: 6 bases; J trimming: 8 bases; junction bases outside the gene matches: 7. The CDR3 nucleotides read TGCAGCGTAGCGACAGGGGGGGACGGCTACACCTTC. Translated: CSVATGGDGYTF.

CDR3 residues: CASSHHRENEQFF. The CDR3 DNA reads as TGCGCCAGCAGCCACCACAGGGAGAATGAGCAGTTCTTC. The V call is TRBV4-1, the J call TRBJ2-1, with D possibly matching TRBD1 (6 bases). The CDR3 is 13 amino acids. CDR1 is MGHRA and CDR2 is YSYEKL in the germline V gene. Trimming took off 3 bases at V and 7 bases at J, with 10 bases between the two ends.

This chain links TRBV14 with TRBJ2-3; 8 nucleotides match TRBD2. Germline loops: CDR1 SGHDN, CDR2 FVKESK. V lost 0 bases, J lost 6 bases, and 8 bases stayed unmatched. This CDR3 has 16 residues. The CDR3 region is CASSQDPGGYRDTQYF. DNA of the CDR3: TGTGCCAGCAGCCAAGATCCGGGGGGGTACAGGGATACGCAGTATTTT. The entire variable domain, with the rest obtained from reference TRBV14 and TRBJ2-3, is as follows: EAGVTQFPSHSVIEKGQTVTLRCDPISGHDNLYWYRRVMGKEIKFLLHFVKESKQDESGMPNNRFLAERTGGTYSTLKVQPAELEDSGVYFCASSQDPGGYRDTQYFGPGTRLTVL.

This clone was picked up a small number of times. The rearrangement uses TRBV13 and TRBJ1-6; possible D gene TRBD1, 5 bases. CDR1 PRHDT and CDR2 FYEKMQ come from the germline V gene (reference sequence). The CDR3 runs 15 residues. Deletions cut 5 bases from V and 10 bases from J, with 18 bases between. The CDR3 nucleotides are TGTGCCAGCAGCCCCCTATATGGGACGGGGTCACCCCTCCACTTT. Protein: CASSPLYGTGSPLHF.

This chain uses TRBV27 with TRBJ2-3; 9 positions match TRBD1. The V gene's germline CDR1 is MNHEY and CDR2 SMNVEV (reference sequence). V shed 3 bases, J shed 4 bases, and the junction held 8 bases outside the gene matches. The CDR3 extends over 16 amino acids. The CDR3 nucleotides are TGTGCCAGCAGTTTTTTACGGGACAGGGTCCCAGATACGCAGTATTTT. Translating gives CASSFLRDRVPDTQYF.

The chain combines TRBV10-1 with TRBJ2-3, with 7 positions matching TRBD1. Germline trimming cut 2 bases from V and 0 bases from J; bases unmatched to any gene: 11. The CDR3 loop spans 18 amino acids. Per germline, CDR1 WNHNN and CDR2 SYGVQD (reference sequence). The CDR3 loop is CASSETFLGQASTDTQYF. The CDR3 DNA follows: TGCGCCAGCAGTGAGACCTTCCTTGGACAGGCTAGCACAGATACGCAGTATTTT.

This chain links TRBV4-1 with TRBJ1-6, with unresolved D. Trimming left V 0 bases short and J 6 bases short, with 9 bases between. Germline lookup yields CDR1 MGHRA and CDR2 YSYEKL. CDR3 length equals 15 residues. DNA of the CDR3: TGCGCCAGCAGCCAAGACGGCAGGAGTAATTCACCCCTCCACTTT. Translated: CASSQDGRSNSPLHF.

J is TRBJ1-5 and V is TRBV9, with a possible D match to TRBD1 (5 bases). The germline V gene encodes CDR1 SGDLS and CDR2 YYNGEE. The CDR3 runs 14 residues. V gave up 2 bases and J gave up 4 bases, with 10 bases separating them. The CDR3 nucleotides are TGTGCCAGCAGCGTGGGGGGATGGAATCAGCCCCAGCATTTT. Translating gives CASSVGGWNQPQHF.

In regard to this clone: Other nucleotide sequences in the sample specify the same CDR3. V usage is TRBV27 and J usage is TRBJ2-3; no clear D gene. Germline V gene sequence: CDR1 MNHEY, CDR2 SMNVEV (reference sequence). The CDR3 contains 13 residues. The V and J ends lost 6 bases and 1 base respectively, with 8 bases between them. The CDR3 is CASRALGTDTQYF. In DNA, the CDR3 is TGTGCCAGCAGGGCGTTGGGCACAGATACGCAGTATTTT.

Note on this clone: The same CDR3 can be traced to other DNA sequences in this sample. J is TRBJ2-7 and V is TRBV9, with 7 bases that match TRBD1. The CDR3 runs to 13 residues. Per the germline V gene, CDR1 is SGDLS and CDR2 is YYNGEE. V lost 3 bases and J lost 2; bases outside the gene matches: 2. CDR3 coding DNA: TGTGCCAGCAGCGCTCAGGGGGCCTACGAGCAGTACTTC. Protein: CASSAQGAYEQYF.

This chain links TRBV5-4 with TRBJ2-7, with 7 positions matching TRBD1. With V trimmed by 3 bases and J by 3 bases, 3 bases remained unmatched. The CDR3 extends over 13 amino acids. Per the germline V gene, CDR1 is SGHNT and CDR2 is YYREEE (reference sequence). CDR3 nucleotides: TGTGCCAGCAGCTACTGGACAGGCTACGAGCAGTACTTC. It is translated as CASSYWTGYEQYF.

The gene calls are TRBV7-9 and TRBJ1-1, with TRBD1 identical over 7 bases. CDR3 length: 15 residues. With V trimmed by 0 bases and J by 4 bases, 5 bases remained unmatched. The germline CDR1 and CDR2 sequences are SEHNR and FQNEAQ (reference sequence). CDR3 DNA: TGTGCCAGCAGCTTAGCAGGGGGCGCATTCACTGAAGCTTTCTTT. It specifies CASSLAGGAFTEAFF.

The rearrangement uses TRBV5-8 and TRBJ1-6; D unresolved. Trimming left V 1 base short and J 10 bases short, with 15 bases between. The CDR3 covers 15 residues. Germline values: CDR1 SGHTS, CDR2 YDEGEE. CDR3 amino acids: CASSLISSERSPLHF. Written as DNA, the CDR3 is TGTGCCAGCAGCTTGATAAGTTCAGAAAGGTCACCCCTCCACTTT.

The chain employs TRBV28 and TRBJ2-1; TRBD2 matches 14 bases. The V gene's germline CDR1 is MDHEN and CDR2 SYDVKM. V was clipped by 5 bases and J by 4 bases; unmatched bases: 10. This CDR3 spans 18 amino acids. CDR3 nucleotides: TGTGCCAGCAGTCGATCACCCTGGACTAGCGGGGGGTACAATGAGCAGTTCTTC. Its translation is CASSRSPWTSGGYNEQFF.

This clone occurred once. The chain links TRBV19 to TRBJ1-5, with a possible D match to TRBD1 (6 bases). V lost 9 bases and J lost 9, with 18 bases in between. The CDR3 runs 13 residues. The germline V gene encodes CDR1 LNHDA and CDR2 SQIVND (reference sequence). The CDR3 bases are TGTGCCAGCGGACAGACCGATGGTATGCCCCAGCATTTT. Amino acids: CASGQTDGMPQHF.

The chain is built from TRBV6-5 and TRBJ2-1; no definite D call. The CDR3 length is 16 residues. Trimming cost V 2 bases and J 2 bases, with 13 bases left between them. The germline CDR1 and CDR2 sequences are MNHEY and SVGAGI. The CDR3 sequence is CASSYTDESPYNEQFF. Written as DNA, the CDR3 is TGTGCCAGCAGTTACACGGACGAGAGTCCCTACAATGAGCAGTTCTTC.

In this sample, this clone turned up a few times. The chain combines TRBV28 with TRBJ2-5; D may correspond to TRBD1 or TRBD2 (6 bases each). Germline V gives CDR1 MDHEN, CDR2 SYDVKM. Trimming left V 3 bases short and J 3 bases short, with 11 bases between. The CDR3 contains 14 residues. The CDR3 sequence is CASSLTGGKETQYF. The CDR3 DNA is TGTGCCAGCAGTTTGACAGGCGGGAAAGAGACCCAGTACTTC.